This TCR beta chain comes out of a study of blood T cell repertoires in COVID-19. The overall study: Italy, Spain and the United States were the sources of the convalescent and acute COVID-19 samples. The cDNA or gDNA used as material had been derived from T cells, B-cell-depleted T cells, or PBMCs.

Only in-frame clones appear in the TCRdb table, and some are missing; sequencing was by immunoSEQ multiplex PCR. The data show 250,000 or so clones, about 79% seen once. V gave up 3 bases and J gave up 1 base, with 7 bases separating them. Germline V gene lookup returns CDR1 SGHRS and CDR2 YFSETQ. The length of the CDR3 is 13 residues. The chain is built from TRBV5-1 and TRBJ1-1; no clear D. The sample consisted of peripheral blood. The origin of this receptor is a man at least 80 years old with acute or convalescent COVID-19. The chain's CDR3 is CASSSQQNTEAFF. In DNA form, the CDR3 reads TGCGCCAGCAGCTCGCAACAGAACACTGAAGCTTTCTTT. Looking up the rest from reference TRBV5-1 and TRBJ1-1 gives the full variable domain: KAGVTQTPRYLIKTRGQQVTLSCSPISGHRSVSWYQQTPGQGLQFLFEYFSETQRNKGNFPGRFSGRQFSNSRSEMNVSTLELGDSALYLCASSSQQNTEAFFGQGTRLTVV.